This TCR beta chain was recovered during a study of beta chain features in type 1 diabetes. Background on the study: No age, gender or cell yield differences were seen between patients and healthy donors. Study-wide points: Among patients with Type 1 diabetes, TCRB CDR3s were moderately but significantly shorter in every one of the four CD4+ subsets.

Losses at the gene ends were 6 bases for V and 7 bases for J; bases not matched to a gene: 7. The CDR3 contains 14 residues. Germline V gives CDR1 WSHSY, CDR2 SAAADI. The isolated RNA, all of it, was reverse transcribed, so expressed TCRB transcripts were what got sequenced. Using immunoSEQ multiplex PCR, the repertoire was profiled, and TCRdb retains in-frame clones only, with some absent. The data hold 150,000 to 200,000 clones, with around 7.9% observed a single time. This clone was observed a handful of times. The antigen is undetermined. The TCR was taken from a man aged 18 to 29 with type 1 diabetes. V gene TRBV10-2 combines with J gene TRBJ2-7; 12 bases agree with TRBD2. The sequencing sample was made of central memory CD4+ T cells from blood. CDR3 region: CASRGTSGPAEQYF. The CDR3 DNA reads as TGCGCCAGCAGAGGGACTAGCGGGCCGGCTGAGCAGTACTTC.